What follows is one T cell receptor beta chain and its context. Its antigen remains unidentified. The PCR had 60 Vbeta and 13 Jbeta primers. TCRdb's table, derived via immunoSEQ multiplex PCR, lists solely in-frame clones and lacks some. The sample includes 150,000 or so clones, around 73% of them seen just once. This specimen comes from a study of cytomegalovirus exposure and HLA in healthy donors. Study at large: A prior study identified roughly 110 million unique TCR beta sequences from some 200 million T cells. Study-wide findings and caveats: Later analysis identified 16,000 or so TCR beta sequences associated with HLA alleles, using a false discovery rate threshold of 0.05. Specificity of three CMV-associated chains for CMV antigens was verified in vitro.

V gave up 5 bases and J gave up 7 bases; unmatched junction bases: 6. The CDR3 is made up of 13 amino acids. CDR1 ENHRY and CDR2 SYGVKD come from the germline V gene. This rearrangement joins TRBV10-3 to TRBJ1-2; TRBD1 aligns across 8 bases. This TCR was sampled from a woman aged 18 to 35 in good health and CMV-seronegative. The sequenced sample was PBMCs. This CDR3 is CAISLEDRVGYTF. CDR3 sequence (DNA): TGTGCCATCAGTCTCGAGGACAGGGTTGGCTACACCTTC.